Each of the 5 T cell receptor beta chains below was sequenced from the same sample in a study of neoadjuvant nivolumab and ipilimumab in lung cancer. The assay was immunoSEQ multiplex PCR, and TCRdb's table has in-frame clones only and misses some. The sample records 10,000 or so clones, approximately 80% being singletons. The sample here was tumor tissue, taken after neoadjuvant nivolumab, alone or with ipilimumab, at or shortly before surgery. The receptors were gathered from an adult with non-small cell lung cancer. Some clones in this sample may be carry-over from other donors' samples.

This chain joins TRBV7-6 and TRBJ2-7; 10 bases map to TRBD2. This CDR3 has 14 amino acids. The germline V gene has CDR1 SGHVS and CDR2 FNYEAQ. Losses at the gene ends were 5 bases for V and 4 bases for J; bases not matched to a gene: 5. CDR3 coding DNA: TGTGCCAGCAGCGACAGCGGGGGGGTATACGAGCAGTACTTC. Amino acids: CASSDSGGVYEQYF. Together with reference TRBV7-6 and TRBJ2-7, the CDR3 gives the full variable domain: GAGVSQSPRYKVTKRGQDVALRCDPISGHVSLYWYRQALGQGPEFLTYFNYEAQQDKSGLPNDRFSAERPEGSISTLTIQRTEQRDSAMYRCASSDSGGVYEQYFGPGTRLTVT.

The rearrangement joins TRBV27 to TRBJ1-3; D call uncertain. Trimming removed 5 bases at V and 1 base at J, with 6 bases between. The CDR3 runs 13 residues. Germline-derived CDR1 and CDR2 are MNHEY and SMNVEV (reference sequence). The CDR3 reads CASSRASGNTIYF. In DNA, the CDR3 is TGTGCCAGCAGTCGGGCTTCTGGAAACACCATATATTTT.

This clone came up a few times. The rearrangement links TRBV29-1 to TRBJ2-7; 9 nucleotides line up with TRBD2. CDR1 SQVTM and CDR2 ANQGSEA come from the germline V gene. The trim removed 7 bases at V and 6 bases at J, leaving 16 bases unmatched. This CDR3 contains 15 residues. The CDR3 nucleotides are TGCAGCGCCACCGGGCTAGCGGGATTACTGGGCGAGCAGTACTTC. Translating gives CSATGLAGLLGEQYF.

CDR3 residues: CASSLGQGGSYEQYF. In DNA form, the CDR3 reads TGCGCCAGCAGCCTCGGACAGGGGGGCTCCTACGAGCAGTACTTC. The chain carries TRBV5-1 and TRBJ2-7; 10 bases match TRBD1. This CDR3 is 15 amino acids long. From germline, CDR1 is SGHRS and CDR2 YFSETQ. With V trimmed by 4 bases and J by 0 bases, 4 bases remained unmatched.

The chain carries TRBV2 and TRBJ1-5, with TRBD1 identical over 9 bases. This CDR3 region has 19 residues. V shed 5 bases and J 6 bases; nucleotides not matched to a gene: 20. CDR1 SNHLY and CDR2 FYNNEI come from the germline V gene. This chain's CDR3 is CASSNDVARGQGLPQPQHF. The CDR3 bases are TGTGCCAGCAGTAATGATGTTGCCCGGGGACAGGGTCTCCCTCAGCCCCAGCATTTT. Using reference TRBV2 and TRBJ1-5 for the parts outside the CDR3, the full variable domain is EPEVTQTPSHQVTQMGQEVILRCVPISNHLYFYWYRQILGQKVEFLVSFYNNEISEKSEIFDDQFSVERPDGSNFTLKIRSTKLEDSAMYFCASSNDVARGQGLPQPQHFGDGTRLSIL.